This T cell receptor beta chain was captured by sequencing in a study of blood T cells in healthy people across ages. General study points: A roughly linear age-dependent decrease characterized TCR beta diversity per million T cells.

Primers used in a second PCR of about 6 to 12 cycles were a sample-barcoded 5' primer and a J-beta primer mix. TCRdb reprocessed the 5' RACE reads via MiXCR and lists one record per CDR3 protein. The sample consists of about 1.5 million distinct CDR3 sequences, 35% to 45% of them appearing once. This clonotype was recorded a few times. Its antigen is unidentified. The sequenced sample was blood. The sequence came from a woman aged 18-30 years in good health.

DNA for the CDR3: TGCGCCAGCAGCCAAGCGACTAGCGGTAGCACAGATACGCAGTATTTT. Translation: CASSQATSGSTDTQYF. The J gene is TRBJ2-3, the V gene TRBV4-1; TRBD2 agrees at 9 bases. This CDR3 region has 16 residues. Looked up from germline, CDR1 is MGHRA and CDR2 is YSYEKL. V lost 1 base and J lost 0; bases outside the gene matches: 2.